These 20 T cell receptor beta chains originate from one sample sequenced in a study of T cell repertoires in cytomegalovirus infection. TCRdb used MiXCR to reprocess the reads, holding one entry per CDR3 protein. In the table there are over 100,000 distinct CDR3 sequences, over 9.5% of which are singletons. These receptors lack a known antigen. Sequencing used PBMCs, sequenced either directly or after in vitro stimulation (not recorded which). The receptors shown here come from a human donor in good health (CMV status not recorded). Some clones in this sample may be carry-over from other donors' samples.

The CDR3 protein is CASSFGGKETQYF. The CDR3, as DNA: TGTGCCAGCAGCTTCGGCGGGAAGGAGACCCAGTACTTC. This chain connects TRBV5-6 to TRBJ2-5, with D maybe TRBD2 (6 bases). Germline V CDR1 and CDR2: SGHDT, YYEEEE. The CDR3 contains 13 residues. V lost 2 bases and J 5 bases, leaving 10 bases between the germline ends.

The chain is built from TRBV6-2 or TRBV6-3 and TRBJ2-6; D not resolved. The CDR3 runs to 15 residues. V gave up 5 bases and J gave up 2 bases, with 10 bases separating them. CDR1 and CDR2 (germline): MNHEY, SVGEGT. This CDR3 is CASSDLGTGANVLTF. CDR3 coding DNA: TGTGCCAGCAGTGACCTTGGGACTGGGGCCAACGTCCTGACTTTC.

The V and J genes are TRBV18 and TRBJ2-7; 9 nucleotides match TRBD1. Germline V gene lookup returns CDR1 KGHSH and CDR2 LQKENI. J was trimmed by 4 bases and V by 5 bases; bases with no gene match: 9. The CDR3 runs 15 residues. The CDR3, as DNA: TGTGCCAGCTCATACGGACAGGGGCTATCGTACGAGCAGTACTTC. As protein: CASSYGQGLSYEQYF.

This clonotype was detected many times. V is TRBV7-2 and J is TRBJ2-3; the D gene is possibly TRBD2 (6 bases). In germline, CDR1 is SGHTA, CDR2 FQGNSA. CDR3 length: 15 residues. V was cut by 6 bases and J by 4 bases, with 17 bases left in between. CDR3 nucleotide sequence: TGTGCCAGCAGGGTCCGGGACTCAGCTCCAGATACGCAGTATTTT. Translation: CASRVRDSAPDTQYF.

V usage is TRBV6-2 or TRBV6-3 and J usage is TRBJ2-7; D is possibly TRBD2 (5 bases). The CDR3 runs 12 residues. Trimming took off 5 bases at V and 13 bases at J, with 18 bases between the two ends. Per germline, CDR1 MNHEY and CDR2 SVGEGT. CDR3 amino acids: CASSESYGVPYF. DNA for the CDR3: TGTGCCAGCAGTGAATCGTACGGGGTGCCATACTTC.

The chain employs TRBV20-1 and TRBJ2-2; D might be TRBD2 (5 bases). V was shortened by 2 bases and J by 0 bases, with 10 bases between the two germline ends. The CDR3 loop spans 15 amino acids. Germline lookup yields CDR1 DFQATT and CDR2 SNEGSKA (reference sequence). The CDR3 DNA is TGCAGTGCTAGACGGGGTGGGTCGAACACCGGGGAGCTGTTTTTT. Amino acid sequence: CSARRGGSNTGELFF.

This clonotype was picked up many times. The CDR3 DNA follows: TGCGCCAGCAGCCAAGATTTTAGGCAGAACTATGGCTACACCTTC. Its translation is CASSQDFRQNYGYTF. The gene calls are TRBV4-3 and TRBJ1-2; D is uncertain. CDR1 LGHNA and CDR2 YSLEER come from the germline V gene. The V end was cut by 0 bases, the J end by 2 bases, with 10 bases between. This CDR3 is built from 15 residues.

This clonotype is labeled as large. At one end the junction does not follow the germline gene, possibly because of a read error. This rearrangement joins TRBV7-7 to TRBJ2-2; 9 bases match TRBD2. The CDR3 extends over 15 amino acids. CDR1 is SSHAT, CDR2 FNYEAQ, per germline (reference sequence). In nucleotides, the CDR3 is TGTGCTAGCAGCTTATGGCGGGAGGGCACCGGGGAGCTGTTTTTT. Encoded protein: CASSLWREGTGELFF. Full variable domain (missing parts from reference TRBV7-7 and TRBJ2-2): GAGVSQSPRYKVTKRGQDVTLRCDPISSHATLYWYQQALGQGPEFLTYFNYEAQPDKSGLPSDRFSAERPEGSISTLTIQRTEQRDSAMYRCASSLWREGTGELFFGEGSRLTVL.

J is TRBJ1-1 and V is TRBV9, with D possibly matching TRBD1 (5 bases). The CDR3 contains 16 residues. V was pared by 3 bases and J by 4 bases, with 19 bases between. Germline CDR1 is SGDLS and CDR2 is YYNGEE. CDR3 bases: TGTGCCAGCAGCGCCGACAGCGTTCCGTTGGTCACTGAAGCTTTCTTT. This codes for CASSADSVPLVTEAFF.

On this clonotype itself: A clone one base away is much larger, so this may be a read error. The chain joins TRBV19 to TRBJ2-2; D remains unclear. V was shortened by 5 bases and J by 5 bases, with 15 bases between the two germline ends. Germline-derived CDR1 and CDR2 are LNHDA and SQIVND (reference sequence). The CDR3 totals 15 residues. The CDR3 region has the DNA TGTGCCAGTAGTTCCTCGGGCCTTTTAACCGGGGAGCTGTTTTTT. Protein product: CASSSSGLLTGELFF.

About this clonotype: Given a much more abundant clone one base away, this may be a read error. V is TRBV7-3 and J is TRBJ2-1; 10 nucleotides agree with TRBD1. Losses at the gene ends were 7 bases for V and 3 bases for J; bases not matched to a gene: 9. Germline values: CDR1 SGHTA, CDR2 FQGTGA. The CDR3 runs to 16 residues. The CDR3: CASNPSGTGVYNEQFF. The CDR3 DNA is TGTGCCAGCAACCCTTCCGGGACAGGGGTCTACAATGAGCAGTTCTTC.

The sample holds many counts of this clonotype. V gene TRBV11-2 combines with J gene TRBJ2-3; no firm D call. V lost 1 base and J lost 2, with 7 bases in between. Per germline, CDR1 SGHAT and CDR2 FQNNGV. The CDR3 is 14 amino acids. In DNA, the CDR3 is TGTGCCAGCAGCTTAGCCCAGTCCACAGATACGCAGTATTTT. The encoded protein is CASSLAQSTDTQYF.

This clonotype was counted ten times or more. The chain uses TRBV11-2 and TRBJ2-2; D remains ambiguous. There are 13 residues in the CDR3. The V end lost 3 bases, the J end lost 5 bases, and 7 bases lay between the germline ends. The germline V gene has CDR1 SGHAT and CDR2 FQNNGV. The CDR3 region is CASSFQSTGELFF. CDR3 nucleotides: TGTGCCAGCAGCTTCCAATCTACCGGGGAGCTGTTTTTT. Filled out from reference TRBV11-2 and TRBJ2-2, the complete variable domain reads EAGVAQSPRYKIIEKRQSVAFWCNPISGHATLYWYQQILGQGPKLLIQFQNNGVVDDSQLPKDRFSAERLKGVDSTLKIQPAKLEDSAVYLCASSFQSTGELFFGEGSRLTVL.

With regard to this clonotype: A much larger clone is a single base away; this may be a read error. This chain links TRBV7-4 with TRBJ1-1; D is ambiguous. This CDR3 has 15 amino acids. V lost 1 base, J lost 4 bases, and 13 bases lay in between. Germline V gene sequence: CDR1 SGHVT, CDR2 SQSDAQ. This chain's CDR3 is CASSLEEGWSTEAFF. CDR3 in DNA: TGTGCCAGCAGCTTAGAGGAGGGTTGGAGCACTGAAGCTTTCTTT.

The chain links TRBV7-9 to TRBJ1-1; TRBD1 is a possible D gene (5 bases). V lost 10 bases and J 1 base, leaving 10 bases between the germline ends. Germline V gives CDR1 SEHNR, CDR2 FQNEAQ (reference sequence). The CDR3 covers 12 residues. The chain's CDR3 is CATAQGNTEAFF. The CDR3 DNA reads TGTGCCACGGCCCAGGGGAACACTGAAGCTTTCTTT.

This sequence joins TRBV6-6 and TRBJ2-1; the match to TRBD2 covers 9 bases. CDR1 and CDR2 from the germline V gene are MNHNY and SVGAGI (reference sequence). This CDR3 is built from 15 residues. The V and J ends lost 2 bases and 4 bases, in that order; junction bases with no gene match: 3. The CDR3 spells CASSYGLAGYNEQFF. CDR3 DNA sequence: TGTGCCAGCAGTTACGGCCTAGCGGGATACAATGAGCAGTTCTTC.

The chain couples TRBV7-2 to TRBJ2-1; no clear D gene. This CDR3 contains 13 residues. V lost 2 bases and J lost 10, with 12 bases in between. Germline V CDR1 and CDR2: SGHTA, FQGNSA. CDR3 DNA: TGTGCCAGCAGCTTAAGCCGACCCCAGGAGCAGTTCTTC. This gives the protein CASSLSRPQEQFF. The full variable domain, completed using reference TRBV7-2 and TRBJ2-1, is GAGVSQSPSNKVTEKGKDVELRCDPISGHTALYWYRQSLGQGLEFLIYFQGNSAPDKSGLPSDRFSAERTGGSVSTLTIQRTQQEDSAVYLCASSLSRPQEQFFGPGTRLTVL.

J is TRBJ2-1 and V is TRBV5-1, with D unclear. This CDR3 spans 14 amino acids. Per germline, CDR1 SGHRS and CDR2 YFSETQ. V was shortened by 4 bases and J by 8 bases, with 16 bases between the two germline ends. CDR3 nucleotide sequence: TGCGCCAGCAGCCCCCAAGATAACTTACATGAGCAGTTCTTC. Translated, it gives CASSPQDNLHEQFF.

In this sample, this clonotype turned up many times. The CDR3 reads CATSRVRTSQPQHF. Written as DNA, the CDR3 is TGTGCCACCAGCAGAGTCCGTACGAGCCAGCCCCAGCATTTT. The V call is TRBV15, the J call TRBJ1-5; no clear D gene. Germline V CDR1 and CDR2: LNHNV, YYDKDF (reference sequence). This CDR3 has 14 amino acids. The germline V and J ends were trimmed by 1 base and 7 bases, with 11 bases remaining between them. Looking up the rest from reference TRBV15 and TRBJ1-5 gives the full variable domain: DAMVIQNPRYQVTQFGKPVTLSCSQTLNHNVMYWYQQKSSQAPKLLFHYYDKDFNNEADTPDNFQSRRPNTSFCFLDIRSPGLGDTAMYLCATSRVRTSQPQHFGDGTRLSIL.

This clonotype was counted many times. The CDR3 reads CASSWTSGAYNEQFF. The CDR3 bases are TGTGCCAGCAGTTGGACTAGCGGGGCCTACAATGAGCAGTTCTTC. The chain carries TRBV7-8 and TRBJ2-1; 12 bases agree with TRBD2. Trimming took 6 bases from V and 2 from J; bases not matched to a gene: 2. CDR1 SGHVS and CDR2 FQNEAQ come from the germline V gene. The CDR3 loop spans 15 amino acids. The variable domain in full, with the rest retrieved from reference TRBV7-8 and TRBJ2-1, is GAGVSQSPRYKVAKRGQDVALRCDPISGHVSLFWYQQALGQGPEFLTYFQNEAQLDKSGLPSDRFFAERPEGSVSTLKIQRTQQEDSAVYLCASSWTSGAYNEQFFGPGTRLTVL.